These 3 T cell receptor beta chains were all obtained from the same sample, sequenced in a study of somatic mutations in cytotoxic T cells in rheumatoid arthritis. Clones were sequenced by immunoSEQ multiplex PCR, and TCRdb holds only the in-frame ones, with some missing. The sample includes 35,000 to 40,000 clones, about 84% seen only once; the top ten take about 3.4%. The sequencing input was CD8+ T cells sorted from blood. The receptors were sampled from a man aged 40-49 years in good health.

On this clone: Relative to the germline gene, one junction end is altered; a read error may explain this. Other DNA sequences within the sample encode an identical CDR3. The CDR3 nucleotides read TGTGCCAGCAGTCCGCCGGGAGCGGGCACCGGGGAGCTGTTTTTC. Its protein is CASSPPGAGTGELFF. The chain links TRBV6-5 to TRBJ2-2, with D tentatively TRBD2 (6 bases). The germline gives CDR1 MNHEY, CDR2 SVGAGI. The CDR3 has 15 residues.

The rearrangement links TRBV7-9 to TRBJ1-2, with 9 bases matching TRBD1. Germline values: CDR1 SEHNR, CDR2 FQNEAQ (reference sequence). V was clipped by 1 base and J by 8 bases; unmatched bases: 5. This CDR3 is built from 14 residues. The CDR3 sequence is CASSLEDRGDGYTF. The CDR3 bases are TGTGCCAGCAGCTTAGAGGACAGGGGAGACGGCTACACCTTC.

The chain recombines TRBV14 with TRBJ2-7; D possibly corresponds to TRBD1 (6 bases). The V gene's germline CDR1 is SGHDN and CDR2 FVKESK. The length of the CDR3 is 16 residues. Trimming took 0 bases from V and 3 from J, leaving 15 bases between them. The CDR3 reads CASSQDVTGTYYEQYF. CDR3 in DNA: TGTGCCAGCAGCCAAGATGTGACCGGGACATACTACGAGCAGTACTTC.